These 29 T cell receptor beta chains share one sample of origin, sequenced in a study of early T cells in non-severe SARS-CoV-2 infection. MiXCR was run by TCRdb on the 5' RACE reads, yielding one entry per CDR3 protein. The sample includes tens of thousands of distinct CDR3 sequences, 12% of them seen just once. The sequenced sample was whole blood. These TCRs come from an adult who was a healthcare worker with PCR-confirmed SARS-CoV-2 infection or an uninfected control (not recorded which).

This clonotype was observed a handful of times. The rearrangement uses TRBV27 and TRBJ2-1; D tentatively fits TRBD1 or TRBD2 (5 bases each). The germline CDR1 and CDR2 sequences are MNHEY and SMNVEV (reference sequence). Trimming removed 3 bases at V and 8 bases at J, with 17 bases between. The CDR3 runs to 15 residues. The CDR3 loop reads CASSFRDPVVYEQFF. For the CDR3, the DNA is TGTGCCAGCAGTTTCAGGGACCCCGTAGTCTATGAGCAGTTCTTC.

The V call is TRBV29-1, the J call TRBJ2-2; the D gene is possibly TRBD1 (6 bases). V lost 0 bases to trimming and J lost 0 bases, with 11 bases between them. The CDR3 runs 16 residues. Per the germline V gene, CDR1 is SQVTM and CDR2 is ANQGSEA. CDR3 in amino acids: CSVEEIQGPNTGELFF. CDR3 sequence (DNA): TGCAGCGTTGAAGAGATACAGGGTCCGAACACCGGGGAGCTGTTTTTT.

The CDR3 loop is CASSILPTGDYNEQFF. Here the CDR3 DNA reads TGTGCCAGCAGCATACTTCCGACAGGGGACTACAATGAGCAGTTCTTC. This chain links TRBV3-1 with TRBJ2-1, with 8 positions matching TRBD1. Germline CDR1 LGHDT, CDR2 YNNKEL (reference sequence). The V and J ends lost 5 bases and 3 bases, in that order; junction bases with no gene match: 9. The CDR3 runs to 16 residues.

This clonotype came up a few times. This chain uses TRBV12-3 or TRBV12-4 with TRBJ1-1, with D hard to call. The CDR3 sequence is 14 residues long. Trimming removed 2 bases at V and 1 base at J, with 8 bases between. The CDR3 loop reads CASSLIRGNTEAFF. Written as DNA, the CDR3 is TGTGCCAGCAGTTTAATTCGGGGGAACACTGAAGCTTTCTTT.

The rearrangement uses TRBV5-1 and TRBJ2-6; no firm D call. V was trimmed by 3 bases and J by 1 base, leaving 8 bases between them. The CDR3 is 15 residues long. Germline lookup yields CDR1 SGHRS and CDR2 YFSETQ. The CDR3 spells CASSSHSSGANVLTF. The CDR3 coding sequence is TGCGCCAGCAGCTCACATAGTTCTGGGGCCAACGTCCTGACTTTC.

V and J are TRBV27 and TRBJ1-1; no definite D call. The CDR3 covers 14 residues. The ends were cut back, 5 bases at V and 2 bases at J, with 12 bases in the middle. Germline values: CDR1 MNHEY, CDR2 SMNVEV (reference sequence). The CDR3 here is CASSGRHLNTEAFF. CDR3 in DNA: TGTGCCAGCAGTGGCCGACACCTCAACACTGAAGCTTTCTTT.

This clonotype turned up a few times. This chain uses TRBV7-2 with TRBJ2-3, with 9 bases lining up with TRBD2. CDR1 and CDR2 from the germline V gene are SGHTA and FQGNSA. The CDR3 has 16 residues. V gave up 5 bases and J gave up 5 bases; unmatched junction bases: 11. The CDR3 DNA sequence: TGTGCCAGCAGCCCCTACGGTAGCGGGAGAAAAGATACGCAGTATTTT. Translation: CASSPYGSGRKDTQYF.

The chain joins TRBV20-1 to TRBJ1-4; D unresolved. V was trimmed by 3 bases and J by 4 bases, leaving 15 bases between them. This CDR3 is 15 amino acids long. Germline assignment: CDR1 DFQATT and CDR2 SNEGSKA (reference sequence). Here the CDR3 reads CSASNEDAYNEKLFF. The CDR3 DNA follows: TGCAGTGCTAGTAACGAGGACGCTTATAATGAAAAACTGTTTTTT.

The sample holds a few counts of this clonotype. The J gene is TRBJ2-7, the V gene TRBV15, with D possibly TRBD1 on 6 matching bases. The V end lost 0 bases, the J end lost 0 bases, and 9 bases lay between the germline ends. CDR3 length equals 15 residues. Germline loops: CDR1 LNHNV, CDR2 YYDKDF (reference sequence). Here the CDR3 DNA reads TGTGCCACCAGCAGAGACAGGGGCACCTCCTACGAGCAGTACTTC. Its protein is CATSRDRGTSYEQYF.

The rearrangement links TRBV7-9 to TRBJ2-3, with 7 bases aligning to TRBD2. This CDR3 has 14 residues. V lost 11 bases to trimming and J lost 2 bases; unmatched junction nucleotides: 10. CDR1 is SEHNR and CDR2 is FQNEAQ in the germline V gene (reference sequence). Written as DNA, the CDR3 is TGTGCCGGGGGGACGAGCGGGAACACAGATACGCAGTATTTT. Protein: CAGGTSGNTDTQYF.

This clonotype was seen a few times. This chain joins TRBV11-2 and TRBJ2-7; D gene unclear. CDR1 is SGHAT, CDR2 FQNNGV, per germline. The CDR3 consists of 15 residues. V was trimmed by 0 bases and J by 0 bases, leaving 9 bases between them. The CDR3 here is CASSLEGGSSYEQYF. DNA of the CDR3: TGTGCCAGCAGCTTAGAGGGTGGCAGCTCCTACGAGCAGTACTTC.

This clonotype was recorded only once. V gene TRBV5-4 combines with J gene TRBJ2-5; 9 bases line up with TRBD2. The J segment lost 1 base and the V segment lost 3 bases, leaving 7 bases of the junction unmatched. The germline V gene encodes CDR1 SGHNT and CDR2 YYREEE (reference sequence). There are 16 residues in the CDR3. The CDR3 reads CASSSSSGRSQETQYF. CDR3 coding DNA: TGTGCCAGCAGCTCCAGTAGCGGGAGAAGCCAAGAGACCCAGTACTTC.

The chain is built from TRBV29-1 and TRBJ2-5; the match to TRBD2 covers 10 bases. V shed 7 bases and J 7 bases; nucleotides not matched to a gene: 12. The CDR3 spans 14 residues. CDR1 and CDR2 from the germline V gene are SQVTM and ANQGSEA. The CDR3 is CSAGQGTSDGTQYF. CDR3 nucleotide sequence: TGCAGCGCGGGGCAAGGGACTAGCGACGGGACCCAGTACTTC.

The J gene is TRBJ2-1, the V gene TRBV6-2 or TRBV6-3; possibly TRBD1 or TRBD2 for D (6 bases each). Germline lookup yields CDR1 MNHEY and CDR2 SVGEGT. V gave up 7 bases and J gave up 3 bases, with 16 bases separating them. This CDR3 has 15 residues. For the CDR3, the DNA is TGTGCCAGCACCTCCGCCAGGGGACTCTACAATGAGCAGTTCTTC. It specifies CASTSARGLYNEQFF.

The gene calls are TRBV6-1 and TRBJ2-7; 11 nucleotides align to TRBD2. In germline, CDR1 is MNHNS, CDR2 SASEGT. Unmatched junction bases numbered 12, after V lost 2 bases and J lost 3 bases. This CDR3 region has 18 residues. CDR3 amino acids: CASSERRVTGTSGYEQYF. Written as DNA, the CDR3 is TGTGCCAGCAGTGAACGGCGAGTAACCGGGACTAGCGGCTACGAGCAGTACTTC.

The V and J genes are TRBV7-3 and TRBJ2-1; TRBD1 matches at 7 bases. Germline CDR1 is SGHTA and CDR2 is FQGTGA. This CDR3 is 13 amino acids long. After removal of 8 bases from V and 6 bases from J, the junction contained 7 bases not matched to a gene. CDR3 residues: CASSRQGINEQFF. In nucleotides, the CDR3 is TGTGCCAGCTCGCGACAGGGCATCAATGAGCAGTTCTTC.

This clonotype has just a few counts. The V call is TRBV6-1, the J call TRBJ1-3; D is unresolved. This CDR3 has 16 amino acids. V lost 2 bases and J lost 0, with 11 bases in between. Per the germline V gene, CDR1 is MNHNS and CDR2 is SASEGT. The CDR3 protein is CASSEWSSRSGNTIYF. Here the CDR3 DNA reads TGTGCCAGCAGTGAATGGTCATCCCGCTCTGGAAACACCATATATTTT.

The table lists this clonotype with a few counts. V is TRBV7-8 and J is TRBJ2-2; possibly TRBD2 for D (5 bases). Germline CDR1 and CDR2: SGHVS and FQNEAQ. This CDR3 spans 16 amino acids. Trimming pared 0 bases from V and 7 bases from J, leaving 15 bases between. The CDR3 region is CASSLARVATNGELFF. In nucleotides, the CDR3 is TGTGCCAGCAGCTTAGCGCGGGTAGCTACTAACGGGGAGCTGTTTTTT.

This chain joins TRBV18 and TRBJ1-1, with D perhaps TRBD1 (6 bases). Germline V gives CDR1 KGHSH, CDR2 LQKENI. V lost 1 base, J lost 1 base, and 10 bases lay in between. CDR3 size: 15 residues. The DNA for the CDR3 is TGTGCCAGCTCACCACAACAGGGCCCGAACACTGAAGCTTTCTTT. It codes for CASSPQQGPNTEAFF.

The table lists this clonotype with a few counts. The rearrangement links TRBV28 to TRBJ2-5; possibly TRBD1 for D (5 bases). V lost 5 bases to trimming and J lost 5 bases, with 9 bases between them. The CDR3 consists of 12 residues. Germline V gives CDR1 MDHEN, CDR2 SYDVKM. The CDR3 DNA reads as TGTGCCAGCAGTCCCTACAGGGAGACCCAGTACTTC. This translates into CASSPYRETQYF.

The sample holds a few counts of this clonotype. The V call is TRBV6-1, the J call TRBJ2-1, with TRBD2 matching over 9 bases. Per germline, CDR1 MNHNS and CDR2 SASEGT. This CDR3 contains 17 residues. The V gene end was trimmed by 5 bases and the J gene end by 4 bases; junction bases not matched to a gene: 12. DNA for the CDR3: TGTGCCAGCAGTAACGAACTGACTAGCGGAACTTACAATGAGCAGTTCTTC. Its protein product is CASSNELTSGTYNEQFF.

The sample holds a few counts of this clonotype. The chain combines TRBV12-2 with TRBJ2-2; whether TRBD2, the table's D call, matches the DNA was not checked. TRBV12-2 is a listed pseudogene. The CDR3 has 17 amino acids. DNA for the CDR3: TGTGCAAGTCGCTTAGCGCTTTGGACTAGAAACACCGGGGAGCTGTTTTTT. As protein: CASRLALWTRNTGELFF.

This clonotype was found a few times. The chain has TRBV7-2 and TRBJ1-5; D is possibly TRBD1 (5 bases). The CDR3 covers 16 residues. Trimming pared 5 bases from V and 7 bases from J, leaving 21 bases between. CDR1 SGHTA and CDR2 FQGNSA come from the germline V gene. This CDR3 is CASSTRSGGGSQPQHF. As DNA, the CDR3 is TGTGCCAGCAGCACCCGATCGGGGGGTGGGTCACAGCCCCAGCATTTT.

V gene TRBV2 combines with J gene TRBJ1-2, with a weak D call TRBD1 (6 bases). There are 14 residues in the CDR3. Trimming left V 7 bases short and J 3 bases short, with 15 bases between. Germline V gene sequence: CDR1 SNHLY, CDR2 FYNNEI. The CDR3 reads CASIQTGLDYGYTF. CDR3 in DNA: TGTGCCAGCATCCAGACAGGACTGGACTATGGCTACACCTTC.

This clonotype was found a few times. The rearrangement joins TRBV7-3 to TRBJ2-5, with D possibly called TRBD1 or TRBD2 (5 bases each). The CDR3 totals 15 residues. Germline-derived CDR1 and CDR2 are SGHTA and FQGTGA. V lost 2 bases to trimming and J lost 4 bases, with 14 bases between them. The CDR3 DNA is TGTGCCAGCAGCTTAGGGGGTCAAGCGGTAGAGACCCAGTACTTC. Its protein is CASSLGGQAVETQYF.

This clonotype has a handful of counts. The chain is built from TRBV5-1 and TRBJ1-2; no firm D call. The V gene lost 0 bases and the J gene lost 2 bases, with 8 bases spanning the gap. Germline loops: CDR1 SGHRS, CDR2 YFSETQ. CDR3 size: 14 residues. The CDR3 nucleotides read TGCGCCAGCAGCTTGGGGGGAGTCAACTATGGCTACACCTTC. Its protein is CASSLGGVNYGYTF.

J is TRBJ2-3 and V is TRBV4-1; the D is unclear. Deletions cut 0 bases from V and 2 bases from J, with 9 bases between. This CDR3 spans 15 amino acids. In germline, CDR1 is MGHRA, CDR2 YSYEKL. The CDR3 reads CASSQEEWLTDTQYF. CDR3 in DNA: TGCGCCAGCAGCCAAGAAGAATGGCTCACAGATACGCAGTATTTT.

There are a few counts of this clonotype. The CDR3 DNA follows: TGTGCCAGCTCGGGACAGGGGAATGAAAAACTGTTTTTT. Its protein product is CASSGQGNEKLFF. This rearrangement joins TRBV18 to TRBJ1-4, with 10 bases identical to TRBD1. V gave up 6 bases and J gave up 5 bases; unmatched junction bases: 0. The CDR3 is 13 residues long. Germline loops: CDR1 KGHSH, CDR2 LQKENI.

This clonotype was recorded at least ten times. This rearrangement joins TRBV6-2 or TRBV6-3 to TRBJ2-7, with D possibly TRBD1 on 6 matching bases. V lost 5 bases to trimming and J lost 7 bases, with 9 bases between them. The CDR3 covers 11 residues. CDR1 is MNHEY, CDR2 SVGEGT, per germline. CDR3 residues: CASSPQGEQYF. The CDR3 nucleotides are TGTGCCAGCAGTCCCCAGGGGGAGCAGTACTTC.